This T cell receptor beta chain derives from a study of cytomegalovirus exposure and HLA in healthy donors. Findings and limits, study-wide: A likely sequencing artifact accounted for one observed cluster of highly shared sequence variants. As a later analysis revealed, most CMV-associated TCR beta chains appeared HLA-restricted.

Germline lookup yields CDR1 SGHVS and CDR2 FNYEAQ. V gave up 7 bases and J gave up 2 bases, with 17 bases separating them. This CDR3 contains 15 residues. Primers for the PCR totalled 60 Vbeta and 13 Jbeta. Using immunoSEQ multiplex PCR, the repertoire was profiled, and TCRdb retains in-frame clones only, with some absent. The table has under 200,000 clones, around 77% seen once; the top ten hold approximately 2%. Remarks on this clone: The antigen remains unidentified.

The chain has TRBV7-6 and TRBJ2-5; D may be TRBD2 (6 bases). The sequence was collected from a woman between 25 and 40 years old in good health and CMV-seropositive. The sequenced sample consisted of PBMCs. CDR3 loop: CASTGLLAKQETQYF. CDR3 in DNA: TGTGCCAGCACCGGACTATTGGCCAAGCAAGAGACCCAGTACTTC.